This T cell receptor beta chain was sequenced in a study of OX40 agonist ivuxolimab in advanced cancers. Whole-study context: The dose-escalation cohort was about 80% male, with a mean age of 60 years, ranging roughly 23 to 85.

Turning to this clone: Its antigen is as yet unknown.

Generated by immunoSEQ multiplex PCR, the TCRdb table keeps only in-frame clones and is missing some. The sample lists about 96,000 clones, under 85% occurring once. The germline gives CDR1 SGHVS, CDR2 FQNEAQ. The J segment lost 7 bases and the V segment lost 3 bases, leaving 5 bases of the junction unmatched. The CDR3 sequence is 14 residues long. The study's findings and limits: Averaging showed that CD8+ T cells had more expanded clones than CD4+ did. Both blood CD4+ and CD8+ T cells showed clonal growth by week 6 at 0.1 to 3.0 mg/kg.

The origin of this receptor is an adult with an advanced solid tumor such as melanoma, head and neck, liver or kidney cancer. The V and J genes are TRBV7-8 and TRBJ1-1; 10 bases match TRBD1. The sequences come from CD4+ or CD8+ T cells sorted from blood, collected in a trial of the OX40 agonist ivuxolimab. The CDR3 coding sequence is TGTGCCAGCAGCTTCAGACAGGGGGCTGTTGAAGCTTTCTTT. It is translated as CASSFRQGAVEAFF.